Each of the 19 T cell receptor beta chains below was sequenced from the same sample in a study of Ad26.COV2.S vaccination and SARS-CoV-2 variants. Treatment in this sample: over 15 received Ad26.COV2.S at low or high dose, single or two shots; several received placebo; per-sample allocation not given. Collection of samples fell on day 63 after the first vaccine or placebo injection. Assay used: immunoSEQ multiplex PCR; TCRdb lists only in-frame clones, some missing. The profile shows about 350,000 clones, about 88% of them singletons. The material was peripheral blood, obtained in a trial of Ad26.COV2.S vaccine versus placebo. The receptors come from a person aged 18-60 years who received the Ad26.COV2.S COVID-19 vaccine or a placebo.

This chain uses TRBV7-9 with TRBJ1-1, with D unclear. Per the germline V gene, CDR1 is SEHNR and CDR2 is FQNEAQ (reference sequence). This CDR3 region has 12 residues. The V gene lost 3 bases and the J gene lost 8 bases, with 10 bases spanning the gap. CDR3 protein: CASSLRADEAFF. The CDR3 coding sequence is TGTGCCAGCAGCTTGAGGGCGGACGAAGCTTTCTTT.

V usage is TRBV7-2 and J usage is TRBJ1-1, with TRBD1 as a possible D gene (6 bases). V gave up 2 bases and J gave up 0 bases, with 7 bases separating them. The CDR3 has 14 amino acids. CDR1 and CDR2 (germline): SGHTA, FQGNSA. The CDR3 DNA sequence: TGTGCCAGCAGCTTACAGGGGATGAACACTGAAGCTTTCTTT. It encodes CASSLQGMNTEAFF.

V is TRBV29-1 and J is TRBJ1-5, with D possibly TRBD1 on 5 matching bases. There are 13 residues in the CDR3. CDR1 is SQVTM, CDR2 ANQGSEA, per germline. The V end lost 4 bases, the J end lost 0 bases, and 7 bases lay between the germline ends. CDR3 region: CSVARDSNQPQHF. The DNA of the CDR3 is TGCAGCGTTGCCAGGGATAGCAATCAGCCCCAGCATTTT.

The CDR3 is CASSEVETGLGESYGYTF. CDR3 nucleotide sequence: TGTGCCAGCAGTGAAGTGGAGACAGGGCTTGGGGAGTCCTATGGCTACACCTTC. This sequence joins TRBV6-1 and TRBJ1-2; 7 bases line up with TRBD1. CDR3 size: 18 residues. Germline assignment: CDR1 MNHNS and CDR2 SASEGT. V was clipped by 1 base and J by 4 bases; unmatched bases: 15.

The rearrangement uses TRBV19 and TRBJ1-2; tentative D call: TRBD1 (6 bases). Trimming pared 4 bases from V and 4 bases from J, leaving 22 bases between. Germline-derived CDR1 and CDR2 are LNHDA and SQIVND (reference sequence). The length of the CDR3 is 17 residues. This chain's CDR3 is CASSTTGGKERVYGYTF. The DNA of the CDR3 is TGTGCCAGTAGTACGACAGGAGGTAAAGAAAGGGTCTATGGCTACACCTTC.

V gene TRBV11-2 combines with J gene TRBJ1-1, with a possible D match to TRBD1 (6 bases). The CDR3 length is 13 residues. V was clipped by 1 base and J by 6 bases, with 9 bases between them. CDR1 and CDR2 from the germline V gene are SGHAT and FQNNGV. CDR3 loop: CASSLARGPEAFF. CDR3 bases: TGTGCCAGCAGCTTAGCCCGGGGGCCTGAAGCTTTCTTT.

The chain has TRBV6-5 and TRBJ2-1; no firm D call. V lost 0 bases, J lost 9 bases, and 9 bases lay in between. From germline, CDR1 is MNHEY and CDR2 SVGAGI. The CDR3 is made up of 13 amino acids. DNA of the CDR3: TGTGCCAGCAGTTACTCGGGTTTTTCTGAGCAGTTCTTC. This codes for CASSYSGFSEQFF.

The chain links TRBV3-1 (or the pseudogene TRBV3-2) to TRBJ2-7; D gene ambiguous. The germline CDR1 and CDR2 sequences are LGHDT and YNNKEL (reference sequence). The CDR3 spans 14 residues. Trimming took 4 bases from V and 2 from J, leaving 12 bases between them. In nucleotides, the CDR3 is TGTGCCAGCAGCCGAGGCGGCTCCACCTACGAGCAGTACTTC. Amino acids: CASSRGGSTYEQYF.

The V and J genes are TRBV6-5 and TRBJ2-3; 11 bases are shared with TRBD2. With V trimmed by 6 bases and J by 5 bases, 7 bases remained unmatched. The CDR3 spans 15 residues. Germline values: CDR1 MNHEY, CDR2 SVGAGI. This CDR3 reads CASSGLAGIGDTQYF. Here the CDR3 DNA reads TGTGCCAGCAGCGGACTAGCGGGTATCGGAGATACGCAGTATTTT.

This clone was detected once. The V gene is TRBV5-6, the J gene TRBJ2-1; D call uncertain. Trimming removed 1 base at V and 9 bases at J, with 11 bases between. CDR1 and CDR2 (germline): SGHDT, YYEEEE. The CDR3 contains 13 residues. The DNA for the CDR3 is TGTGCCAGCAGCTTGAAAGGGCTAAGTGAGCAGTTCTTC. Amino acid sequence: CASSLKGLSEQFF.

This clone has a single count. The chain uses TRBV13 and TRBJ1-1; the D is unclear. This CDR3 is 13 amino acids long. V was clipped by 1 base and J by 0 bases, with 3 bases between them. CDR1 and CDR2 from the germline V gene are PRHDT and FYEKMQ (reference sequence). This CDR3 reads CASSLDVNTEAFF. The DNA of the CDR3 is TGTGCCAGCAGCTTAGATGTGAACACTGAAGCTTTCTTT.

The rearrangement links TRBV13 to TRBJ2-5; D gene uncertain. This CDR3 has 15 amino acids. V was clipped by 4 bases and J by 0 bases, with 12 bases between them. CDR1 and CDR2 from the germline V gene are PRHDT and FYEKMQ (reference sequence). Here the CDR3 DNA reads TGTGCCAGCAGCTCGCAGTTAGGGTACCAAGAGACCCAGTACTTC. Its translation is CASSSQLGYQETQYF. Drawing the rest from reference TRBV13 and TRBJ2-5, the complete variable domain is AAGVIQSPRHLIKEKRETATLKCYPIPRHDTVYWYQQGPGQDPQFLISFYEKMQSDKGSIPDRFSAQQFSDYHSELNMSSLELGDSALYFCASSSQLGYQETQYFGPGTRLLVL.

This clone was detected only a few times. The gene calls are TRBV4-1 and TRBJ2-7; TRBD1 aligns across 8 bases. V gave up 0 bases and J gave up 3 bases; unmatched junction bases: 4. Germline CDR1 MGHRA, CDR2 YSYEKL. This CDR3 region has 15 residues. CDR3 amino acids: CASSQEYRGFYEQYF. CDR3 coding DNA: TGCGCCAGCAGCCAAGAGTACAGGGGGTTCTACGAGCAGTACTTC.

The V call is TRBV27, the J call TRBJ2-1; TRBD2 agrees at 9 bases. This CDR3 spans 15 amino acids. Trimming removed 4 bases from V and 3 bases from J; junction bases left unmatched: 4. The germline V gene encodes CDR1 MNHEY and CDR2 SMNVEV (reference sequence). The CDR3 DNA reads TGTGCCAGCAGTTCGGGAGCGGGAGGCTACAATGAGCAGTTCTTC. This sequence encodes CASSSGAGGYNEQFF.

This clone came up once. The gene calls are TRBV28 and TRBJ1-5, with 8 nucleotides matching TRBD1. Germline CDR1 and CDR2: MDHEN and SYDVKM. The CDR3 loop spans 14 amino acids. The trim removed 7 bases at V and 4 bases at J, leaving 6 bases unmatched. Here the CDR3 DNA reads TGTGCCAGCACCCGGACAGGGCCAAATCAGCCCCAGCATTTT. It codes for CASTRTGPNQPQHF.

The chain couples TRBV30 to TRBJ2-2; either TRBD1 or TRBD2 may fit D (6 bases each). This CDR3 region has 14 residues. V lost 3 bases, J lost 5 bases, and 13 bases lay in between. CDR1 is GTSNPN, CDR2 SVGIG, per germline (reference sequence). The CDR3 protein is CAWSYRAGTGELFF. The CDR3 DNA is TGTGCCTGGAGCTACAGGGCGGGGACCGGGGAGCTGTTTTTT.

The chain recombines TRBV4-1 with TRBJ1-1, with 8 bases fitting TRBD1. The germline gives CDR1 MGHRA, CDR2 YSYEKL. The CDR3 is made up of 15 amino acids. V lost 4 bases and J lost 0; bases outside the gene matches: 4. The DNA of the CDR3 is TGCGCCAGCAGCCTGATCAGGGGGCTGAACACTGAAGCTTTCTTT. Translating it yields CASSLIRGLNTEAFF.

The chain combines TRBV18 with TRBJ2-1, with D maybe TRBD1 (6 bases). Germline V CDR1 and CDR2: KGHSH, LQKENI. The CDR3 is 16 residues long. V gave up 1 base and J gave up 5 bases, with 15 bases separating them. DNA for the CDR3: TGTGCCAGCTCACCACAGCAAAGGGGGAATCACAATGAGCAGTTCTTC. Its protein product is CASSPQQRGNHNEQFF.

The chain is built from TRBV13 and TRBJ2-7, with 9 bases that match TRBD2. With 2 bases clipped from V and 0 bases from J, the junction kept 8 bases outside the gene matches. The CDR3 is 17 amino acids. CDR1 PRHDT and CDR2 FYEKMQ come from the germline V gene (reference sequence). CDR3 loop: CASSLRLAGQRSYEQYF. The CDR3 region has the DNA TGTGCCAGCAGCTTAAGGCTAGCGGGACAGCGCTCCTACGAGCAGTACTTC.